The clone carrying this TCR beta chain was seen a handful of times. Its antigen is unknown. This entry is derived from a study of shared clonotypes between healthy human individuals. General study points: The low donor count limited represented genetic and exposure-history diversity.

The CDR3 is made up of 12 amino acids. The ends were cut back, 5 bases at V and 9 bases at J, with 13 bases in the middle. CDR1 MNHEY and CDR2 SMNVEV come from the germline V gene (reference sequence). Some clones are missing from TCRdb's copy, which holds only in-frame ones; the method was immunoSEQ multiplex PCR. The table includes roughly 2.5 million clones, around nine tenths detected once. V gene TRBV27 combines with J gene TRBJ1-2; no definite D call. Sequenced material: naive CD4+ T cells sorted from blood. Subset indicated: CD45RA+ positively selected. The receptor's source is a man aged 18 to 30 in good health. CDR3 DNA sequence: TGTGCCAGCAGTCAAGGAGGTGGTCGCTACACCTTC. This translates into CASSQGGGRYTF.